This TCR beta chain appears in the sequencing data of a study of cytomegalovirus exposure and HLA in healthy donors. Study results and limitations: For most TCR sequences rarity was the rule, although some public TCRs occurred in many donors. The presence/absence work took it that sequencing depth was about the same across donors.

The CDR3 runs to 15 residues. V lost 0 bases and J 2 bases, leaving 9 bases between the germline ends. Germline CDR1 MNHEY, CDR2 SVGAGI. The PCR employed 60 Vbeta primers together with 13 Jbeta primers. Repertoires were generated with immunoSEQ multiplex PCR, while TCRdb's copy carries only in-frame clones and drops some. The sample shows fewer than 200,000 clones, around 79% of them seen only once. On this clone: What it binds is not known.

The chain employs TRBV6-5 and TRBJ2-3; D is undetermined. This clonotype was sampled from a middle-aged woman in good health and CMV-seropositive. Input material: PBMCs. CDR3 protein: CASSYSYIPTDTQYF. The CDR3 nucleotides are TGTGCCAGCAGTTACTCTTACATACCCACAGATACGCAGTATTTT.